This TCR beta chain was profiled in a study of T cells in Graves' hyperthyroidism and ophthalmopathy. There are many counts of this clonotype. RNA transcripts were the template for amplifying TCR beta CDR3 regions. Researchers ran a first-round RT-PCR on the TCR CDR3 using the HTBI primer set. TCRdb itself ran the multiplex PCR reads through MiXCR, one entry per CDR3 protein. Here the sample spans roughly 300,000 distinct CDR3 sequences, over 20% being singletons. The TCR comes from a woman in her forties or fifties with Graves' hyperthyroidism. Sequencing input: blood.

CDR3: CASSSDRGGQPQHF. DNA for the CDR3: TGTGCCAGCAGCTCGGACAGGGGTGGTCAGCCCCAGCATTTT. V usage is TRBV6-1 and J usage is TRBJ1-5, with 9 bases fitting TRBD1. The V and J ends lost 6 bases and 6 bases, in that order; junction bases with no gene match: 6. Germline CDR1 reads MNHNS; CDR2 reads SASEGT. The CDR3 runs 14 residues.